This record looks at one T cell receptor (beta chain) sequence and its context. Antigen: not known. Looked up from germline, CDR1 is LGHNT and CDR2 is FRNRAP. This CDR3 is 15 amino acids long. Trimming took off 1 base at V and 1 base at J, with 10 bases between the two ends. The data stem from a study of cytomegalovirus exposure and HLA in healthy donors. Amplification used 60 Vbeta primers and 13 Jbeta primers. Some clones are missing from TCRdb's copy, which holds only in-frame ones; the method was immunoSEQ multiplex PCR. The sample carries 150,000 to 200,000 clones, less than 90% recorded once. Study-level points and caveats: As a later analysis showed, a missense DCLRE1C variant was linked to trimming of TCR beta V- and J-genes. Some highly shared sequence variants likely arose as a pipeline artifact. The classifier was said to identify cytomegalovirus status with high specificity and sensitivity. About 87% or about 30% of the time was how often most TCR beta V segments were productive, according to an earlier analysis.

The specimen sequenced was PBMCs. V gene TRBV12-5 combines with J gene TRBJ1-1, with D perhaps TRBD1 (5 bases). This TCR was sampled from a boy between 10 and 17 years old in good health and CMV-seronegative. The CDR3 DNA sequence: TGTGCTAGTGGTTTGGGACAGCGAGAGAACACTGAAGCTTTCTTT. Its translation: CASGLGQRENTEAFF.